The 9 T cell receptor beta chains in this list originate from one sample, sequenced in a study of cytomegalovirus exposure and HLA in healthy donors. The study ran its PCR with 60 Vbeta and 13 Jbeta primers. Some clones are missing from TCRdb's copy, which holds only in-frame ones; the method was immunoSEQ multiplex PCR. The sample includes 70,000 to 100,000 clones, under 80% seen only once; the top ten take under 7.5%. The source material was PBMCs. The receptors shown here come from a woman between 45 and 60 years old in good health and CMV-seropositive.

The chain has TRBV9 and TRBJ1-1; D remains unclear. Germline V gene lookup returns CDR1 SGDLS and CDR2 YYNGEE. CDR3 length: 12 amino acids. Trimming removed 4 bases from V and 4 bases from J, with 8 bases in between. The CDR3 region is CASSQSGTEAFF. The CDR3 coding sequence is TGTGCCAGCAGCCAGAGCGGCACTGAAGCTTTCTTT.

This chain links TRBV5-1 with TRBJ2-2; maybe TRBD1 (5 bases). The CDR3 runs 13 residues. Trimming removed 6 bases from V and 0 bases from J, with 6 bases in between. Germline V lookup: CDR1 SGHRS, CDR2 YFSETQ. DNA for the CDR3: TGCGCCAGCACAGGGCCGAACACCGGGGAGCTGTTTTTT. This sequence encodes CASTGPNTGELFF.

In regard to this clone: This CDR3 is also generated by other DNA sequences in the sample. This chain connects TRBV7-9 to TRBJ1-2; perhaps TRBD1 as D (5 bases). Trimming removed 0 bases from V and 3 bases from J, with 8 bases in between. The length of the CDR3 is 14 residues. CDR1 and CDR2 from the germline V gene are SEHNR and FQNEAQ (reference sequence). CDR3 bases: TGTGCCAGCAGCTTAGCGGGGGGAGACTATGGCTACACCTTC. Protein product: CASSLAGGDYGYTF.

This chain links TRBV7-2 with TRBJ2-1, with TRBD2 matching 13 bases. The germline V gene has CDR1 SGHTA and CDR2 FQGNSA. V lost 5 bases to trimming and J lost 8 bases; unmatched junction nucleotides: 6. This CDR3 contains 15 residues. Here the CDR3 reads CASSQRTSGGDEQFF. For the CDR3, the DNA is TGTGCCAGCAGCCAACGGACTAGCGGGGGTGATGAGCAGTTCTTC.

The J gene is TRBJ2-7, the V gene TRBV7-3, with a tentative D call TRBD2 (6 bases). Trimming cost V 2 bases and J 5 bases, with 13 bases left between them. The CDR3 loop spans 14 amino acids. CDR1 SGHTA and CDR2 FQGTGA come from the germline V gene. CDR3 nucleotides: TGTGCCAGCAGCTTAGGAGGGGACGGGAACGAGCAGTACTTC. Translation gives CASSLGGDGNEQYF.

Here the CDR3 reads CASSDRGRAEAFF. DNA of the CDR3: TGTGCCAGCAGTGATCGGGGGAGGGCTGAAGCTTTCTTT. V is TRBV6-5 and J is TRBJ1-1, with TRBD1 as a possible D gene (5 bases). Germline lookup yields CDR1 MNHEY and CDR2 SVGAGI. V was pared by 5 bases and J by 6 bases, with 13 bases between. CDR3 size: 13 residues.

This clone was found once. The chain is built from TRBV9 and TRBJ1-4; 8 nucleotides agree with TRBD1. CDR3 length: 14 amino acids. Germline lookup yields CDR1 SGDLS and CDR2 YYNGEE. The V gene end was trimmed by 0 bases and the J gene end by 8 bases; junction bases not matched to a gene: 3. This CDR3 is CASSVGQGREKLFF. The CDR3 DNA follows: TGTGCCAGCAGCGTAGGACAGGGGAGGGAAAAACTGTTTTTT.

This clone was found once. The chain recombines TRBV14 with TRBJ2-5, with D perhaps matching TRBD2 (6 bases). The CDR3 has 13 amino acids. Germline lookup yields CDR1 SGHDN and CDR2 FVKESK. V was shortened by 5 bases and J by 2 bases, with 9 bases between the two germline ends. CDR3 nucleotides: TGTGCCAGCAGCGGGCTAGCGCAAGAGACCCAGTACTTC. Translated, it gives CASSGLAQETQYF.

This chain joins TRBV13 and TRBJ2-1; 9 nucleotides agree with TRBD2. This CDR3 contains 17 residues. CDR1 and CDR2 (germline): PRHDT, FYEKMQ (reference sequence). The V segment lost 5 bases and the J segment 4 bases; nucleotides outside the gene matches: 12. The CDR3, as DNA: TGTGCCAGCAGCCCACCCGTGGTTAGCGGGGGTTACAATGAGCAGTTCTTC. Its translation is CASSPPVVSGGYNEQFF.